This T cell receptor beta chain comes out of a study of T cells in Graves' hyperthyroidism and ophthalmopathy. This clonotype was counted many times. The CDR3 regions of TCR beta were amplified from RNA transcripts. The TCR CDR3 first-round RT-PCR relied on the HTBI primer set. TCRdb analysed the multiplex PCR reads with MiXCR anew, one entry per CDR3 protein. The sample has about 640,000 distinct CDR3 sequences; less than 25% are singletons. Specimen: blood. The clonotype comes from a man aged 25 to 45 with Graves' ophthalmopathy.

CDR3 DNA sequence: TGTGCCAGCTCGCCGACCTCCGCTCGTAAGGCACGGGGCTACACCTTC. Its translation: CASSPTSARKARGYTF. The chain has TRBV18 and TRBJ1-2; D uncertain. This CDR3 spans 16 amino acids. The germline V gene encodes CDR1 KGHSH and CDR2 LQKENI. V was cut by 6 bases and J by 8 bases, with 25 bases left in between.